This T cell receptor (beta chain) was observed in a study of blood T cell repertoires in COVID-19. This CDR3 is 17 amino acids long. The V gene end was trimmed by 2 bases and the J gene end by 6 bases; junction bases not matched to a gene: 10. Per germline, CDR1 SGHRS and CDR2 YFSETQ. Clones were read by immunoSEQ multiplex PCR, and TCRdb kept only the in-frame ones, dropping some. The data hold 240,000 or so clones, with about four fifths observed a single time. This clone appeared once. Source material: peripheral blood. The J gene is TRBJ2-2, the V gene TRBV5-1; 10 bases are a match to TRBD1. This clonotype originated in a young man who had recovered from COVID-19. The CDR3 DNA reads as TGCGCCAGCAGCTTTCATTTCGGACAGGGGGTTTCCGGGGAGCTGTTTTTT. Translation gives CASSFHFGQGVSGELFF.